This is a list of T cell receptor beta chains from one sample in a study of T cell repertoires in cytomegalovirus infection. TCRdb re-called the reads with MiXCR, one entry per CDR3 protein. The table records roughly 600,000 distinct CDR3 sequences, 20% to 25% of them present only once. The sequenced material came from CD8+ T cells from PBMCs. Receptors originate from a human donor in good health (CMV status not recorded). Some clones in this sample may be carry-over from other donors' samples. Each CDR3 is given with its conserved first and last residue. A D gene is named only where the DNA matches it firmly. Size tells how often a clone was seen (once, few, many) or the class of an expanded clone, and some rows leave it out.

cdr3_aa | cdr3_nt | d_call | v_call | clone_size | cdr3_length | j_call
CASSYRTGMGQETQYF | TGTGCCAGCAGTTACAGGACAGGGATGGGGCAAGAGACCCAGTACTTC | TRBD1 | TRBV6-5 | few | 16 | TRBJ2-5
CASSLRPQNEQFF | TGTGCCAGCAGTTTGCGCCCTCAAAATGAGCAGTTCTTC | . | TRBV28 | . | 13 | TRBJ2-1
CASRDTYYGYTF | TGTGCCAGCAGGGACACCTACTATGGCTACACCTTC | . | TRBV2 | . | 12 | TRBJ1-2
CASSSTGPLETQYF | TGTGCCAGCAGCTCGACCGGGCCCCTGGAGACCCAGTACTTC | . | TRBV7-9 | few | 14 | TRBJ2-5
CASSESYVGASSGANVLTF | TGTGCCAGCAGTGAAAGTTATGTGGGGGCAAGCTCTGGGGCCAACGTCCTGACTTTC | . | TRBV2 | . | 19 | TRBJ2-6
CASSLGGPQETQYF | TGTGCCAGCAGCCTGGGGGGGCCCCAAGAGACCCAGTACTTC | . | TRBV5-6 | many | 14 | TRBJ2-5
CASSQLWTGFDTQYF | TGTGCCAGCAGCCAATTATGGACTGGGTTCGATACGCAGTATTTT | . | TRBV14 | . | 15 | TRBJ2-3
CATREPGNTEAFF | TGTGCCACCCGAGAGCCCGGGAACACTGAAGCTTTCTTT | . | TRBV15 | . | 13 | TRBJ1-1
CASSSHPDSLGNTIYF | TGTGCCAGCAGTTCACACCCCGACAGCCTAGGAAACACCATATATTTT | . | TRBV28 | . | 16 | TRBJ1-3
CSAEVPWSEQYF | TGCAGTGCTGAGGTTCCGTGGTCCGAGCAGTACTTC | . | TRBV20-1 | . | 12 | TRBJ2-7
CASSPTAPLALWVDQYF | TGTGCCAGCAGCCCGACGGCCCCACTAGCCCTATGGGTGGACCAGTACTTC | . | TRBV7-2 | few | 17 | TRBJ2-5
CASSVASAAYGYTF | TGTGCCAGCAGCGTAGCTAGTGCAGCGTATGGCTACACCTTC | . | TRBV9 | . | 14 | TRBJ1-2
CASSINRRADIQYF | TGTGCCAGTAGTATCAATCGCAGGGCAGACATTCAGTACTTC | . | TRBV19 | few | 14 | TRBJ2-4
CSARTGTGLGWTEAFF | TGCAGTGCTCGAACCGGGACAGGGTTAGGCTGGACTGAAGCTTTCTTT | TRBD1 | TRBV20-1 | few | 16 | TRBJ1-1
CASSLSGTGGALDGYTF | TGTGCCAGCAGCCTATCCGGGACAGGGGGCGCTTTGGATGGCTACACCTTC | TRBD1 | TRBV7-3 | many | 17 | TRBJ1-2
CASSSGGTNQPQHF | TGTGCCAGCAGCTCGGGGGGAACTAATCAGCCCCAGCATTTT | . | TRBV7-9 | many | 14 | TRBJ1-5
CASSYSGQGSTEAFF | TGTGCCAGCAGTTACTCCGGACAGGGCTCCACTGAAGCTTTCTTT | TRBD1 | TRBV6-5 | . | 15 | TRBJ1-1
CASSLVGGYQPQHF | TGTGCCAGCAGTTTAGTTGGGGGATATCAGCCCCAGCATTTT | . | TRBV28 | few | 14 | TRBJ1-5
CASSSPGAGEALELFF | TGTGCCAGCAGCTCCCCCGGGGCAGGGGAGGCCCTAGAGCTGTTTTTT | . | TRBV12-3/TRBV12-4 | . | 16 | TRBJ2-2
CASSRNQIGLSDNEQFF | TGTGCCAGCAGCCGTAACCAAATTGGTTTATCCGACAATGAGCAGTTCTTC | . | TRBV7-2 | many | 17 | TRBJ2-1
CAISEPGEYTGELFF | TGTGCCATCAGTGAGCCCGGAGAATACACCGGGGAGCTGTTTTTT | . | TRBV10-3 | many | 15 | TRBJ2-2
CASSFVTGSNNEQFF | TGTGCCAGCAGCTTTGTGACAGGGTCAAACAATGAGCAGTTCTTC | TRBD1 | TRBV7-2 | many | 15 | TRBJ2-1
CASSLPGVGAGELFF | TGTGCCAGCAGCTTACCCGGTGTGGGAGCCGGGGAGCTGTTTTTT | . | TRBV7-9 | many | 15 | TRBJ2-2
CSVEAGANTGELFF | TGCAGCGTTGAGGCGGGGGCGAACACCGGGGAGCTGTTTTTT | TRBD2 | TRBV29-1 | . | 14 | TRBJ2-2
CAIRTGTGYGYTF | TGTGCCATCAGAACCGGGACAGGGTATGGCTACACCTTC | TRBD1 | TRBV10-3 | few | 13 | TRBJ1-2
CASRLRLAGELFF | TGTGCCAGCAGACTACGGCTGGCCGGGGAGCTGTTTTTT | . | TRBV2 | many | 13 | TRBJ2-2
CASSPDRANEQFF | TGTGCCAGCAGCCCAGACAGGGCCAATGAGCAGTTCTTC | TRBD1 | TRBV6-5 | . | 13 | TRBJ2-1
CASSLAAGTGATNNEQFF | TGTGCCAGCAGCTTGGCTGCCGGGACAGGGGCAACCAACAATGAGCAGTTCTTC | TRBD1 | TRBV7-9 | few | 18 | TRBJ2-1
CASSTSRRLVGTYGHQETQYF | TGTGCCAGCAGCACCTCCCGCCGTTTGGTGGGCACATATGGTCACCAAGAGACCCAGTACTTC | . | TRBV6-1 | many | 21 | TRBJ2-5
CASSSRSGKLFF | TGTGCCAGCAGCTCCCGTTCTGGAAAACTGTTTTTT | . | TRBV7-9 | many | 12 | TRBJ1-4
CASSSGPLYGYTF | TGTGCCAGCAGTTCGGGACCGCTCTATGGCTACACCTTC | . | TRBV27 | . | 13 | TRBJ1-2
CASSRDRAGNQPQHF | TGTGCCAGCAGCCGGGACAGGGCTGGCAATCAGCCCCAGCATTTT | TRBD1 | TRBV6-5 | . | 15 | TRBJ1-5
CASSFIPTGAGVSGAEAFF | TGTGCCAGCAGCTTTATACCAACAGGGGCTGGAGTCAGTGGGGCTGAAGCTTTCTTT | TRBD1 | TRBV7-2 | many | 19 | TRBJ1-1
CSTSFRGAPSGELFF | TGTTCCACCTCTTTCCGGGGGGCCCCATCCGGGGAGCTGTTTTTT | . | TRBV19 | . | 15 | TRBJ2-2
CASSLPPDRKNTGELFF | TGTGCCAGCAGTTTACCCCCAGACAGGAAGAACACCGGGGAGCTGTTTTTT | . | TRBV28 | few | 17 | TRBJ2-2
CASWEGNTEAFF | TGTGCCAGCTGGGAGGGGAACACTGAAGCTTTCTTT | . | TRBV7-8 | few | 12 | TRBJ1-1
CASSLRSSDTGELFF | TGTGCCAGCAGTTTAAGGTCTAGCGACACCGGGGAGCTGTTTTTT | . | TRBV12-3/TRBV12-4 | many | 15 | TRBJ2-2
CASSSHTGDGYTF | TGTGCCAGCAGCTCCCACACAGGGGATGGCTACACCTTC | TRBD1 | TRBV7-6 | many | 13 | TRBJ1-2
CATSREEPRGSDSNTGELFF | TGTGCCACCAGCAGAGAGGAGCCTAGGGGGTCCGACTCGAACACCGGGGAGCTGTTTTTT | . | TRBV15 | . | 20 | TRBJ2-2
CASSTSGGVSYNEQFF | TGTGCCAGCTCGACTAGCGGGGGGGTTTCCTACAATGAGCAGTTCTTC | TRBD2 | TRBV27 | few | 16 | TRBJ2-1
CASSPAGGWKTQYF | TGTGCCAGCAGCCCGGCAGGGGGCTGGAAGACCCAGTACTTC | TRBD1 | TRBV14 | many | 14 | TRBJ2-5
CASSLGGPGQGWANQPQHF | TGTGCCAGCAGCTTGGGGGGTCCGGGACAGGGTTGGGCCAATCAGCCCCAGCATTTT | TRBD1 | TRBV5-6 | few | 19 | TRBJ1-5
CASRRTSGHYNEQFF | TGTGCCAGCAGGAGGACTAGCGGACACTACAATGAGCAGTTCTTC | TRBD2 | TRBV6-1 | . | 15 | TRBJ2-1